Listed here is a single T cell receptor (beta chain). Its antigen remains unidentified. This entry is derived from a study of blood T cells in healthy people across ages. Study-wide context: Template switching recovered approximately one barcoded beta molecule for every two T cells.

V dropped 5 bases and J dropped 5 bases, with 10 bases sitting between them. The CDR3 sequence is 13 residues long. Looked up from germline, CDR1 is MNHEY and CDR2 is SVGAGI. PCR was performed a second time for about 7 to 11 cycles using a sample-barcoded 5' primer and a J-beta primer mix. TCRdb analysed the 5' RACE reads with MiXCR anew, one entry per CDR3 protein. Found here are about 1.4 million distinct CDR3 sequences, approximately 59% of them singletons; the top ten hold 5.5% to 8%. Whole-study findings and limits: Bulk PBMC profiling left naive and antigen-experienced comparisons inconclusive.

Individuals who donated were healthy Caucasians from Russia aged roughly 6 to 95. Each donor gave around 9.3 milliliters of peripheral blood. The sequenced sample consisted of blood. The receptor was derived from a man in his late teens or twenties in good health. This chain connects TRBV6-5 to TRBJ2-1, with D unclear. The CDR3 nucleotides read TGTGCCAGCAGTCCCAGGTACCACAATGAGCAGTTCTTC. It yields the protein CASSPRYHNEQFF.